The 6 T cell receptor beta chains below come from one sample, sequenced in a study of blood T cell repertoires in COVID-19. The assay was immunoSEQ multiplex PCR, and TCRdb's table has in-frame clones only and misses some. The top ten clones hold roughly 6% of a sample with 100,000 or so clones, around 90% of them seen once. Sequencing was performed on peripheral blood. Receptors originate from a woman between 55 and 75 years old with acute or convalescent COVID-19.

The CDR3 nucleotides are TGTGCCAGCAGCTTAAACAGTAACACAGATACGCAGTATTTT. Translation gives CASSLNSNTDTQYF. V is TRBV7-3 and J is TRBJ2-3; D unclear. V lost 1 base and J lost 2, with 7 bases in between. Germline V CDR1 and CDR2: SGHTA, FQGTGA. There are 14 residues in the CDR3.

The CDR3 loop is CASSPSTTAYGYTF. The CDR3 nucleotides are TGTGCCAGCAGCCCTTCTACCACAGCTTATGGCTACACCTTC. The V and J genes are TRBV11-2 and TRBJ1-2; no reliable D call. CDR1 is SGHAT and CDR2 is FQNNGV in the germline V gene. Trimming removed 5 bases from V and 5 bases from J, with 15 bases in between. CDR3 size: 14 residues.

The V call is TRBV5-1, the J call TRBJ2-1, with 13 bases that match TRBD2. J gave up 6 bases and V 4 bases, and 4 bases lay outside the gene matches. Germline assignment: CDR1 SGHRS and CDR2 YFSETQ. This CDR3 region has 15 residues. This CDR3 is CASSQTSGRLNEQFF. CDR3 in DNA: TGCGCCAGCAGCCAGACTAGCGGGAGGCTCAATGAGCAGTTCTTC.

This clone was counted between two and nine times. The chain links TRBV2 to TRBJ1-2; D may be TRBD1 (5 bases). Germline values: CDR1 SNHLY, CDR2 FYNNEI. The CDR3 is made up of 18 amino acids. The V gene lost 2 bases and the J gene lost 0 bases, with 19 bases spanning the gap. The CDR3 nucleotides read TGTGCCAGCAGTGAACAAATAACAGGACCCAATACTAACTATGGCTACACCTTC. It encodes CASSEQITGPNTNYGYTF.

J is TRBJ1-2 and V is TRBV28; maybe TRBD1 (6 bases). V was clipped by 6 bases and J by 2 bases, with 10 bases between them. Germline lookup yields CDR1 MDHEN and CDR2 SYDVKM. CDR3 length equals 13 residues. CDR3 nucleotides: TGTGCCAGCAGAATAACAGGGAACTATGGCTACACCTTC. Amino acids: CASRITGNYGYTF.

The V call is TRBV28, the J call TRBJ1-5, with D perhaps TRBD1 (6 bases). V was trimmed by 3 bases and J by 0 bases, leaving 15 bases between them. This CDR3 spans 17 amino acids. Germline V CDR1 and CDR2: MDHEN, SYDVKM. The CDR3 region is CASSFEQGAYSNQPQHF. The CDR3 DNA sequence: TGTGCCAGCAGTTTCGAACAGGGTGCTTATAGCAATCAGCCCCAGCATTTT.